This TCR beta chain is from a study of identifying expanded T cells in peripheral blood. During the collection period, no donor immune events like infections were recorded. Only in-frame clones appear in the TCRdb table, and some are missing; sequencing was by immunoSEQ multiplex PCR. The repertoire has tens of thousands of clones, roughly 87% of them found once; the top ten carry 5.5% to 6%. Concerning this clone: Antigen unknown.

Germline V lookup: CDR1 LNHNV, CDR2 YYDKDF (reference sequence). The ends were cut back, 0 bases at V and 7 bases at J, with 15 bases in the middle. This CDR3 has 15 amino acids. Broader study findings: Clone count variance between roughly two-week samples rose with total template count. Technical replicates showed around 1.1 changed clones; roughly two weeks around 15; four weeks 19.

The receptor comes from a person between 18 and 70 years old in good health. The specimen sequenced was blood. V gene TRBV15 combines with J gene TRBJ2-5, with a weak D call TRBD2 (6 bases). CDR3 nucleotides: TGTGCCACCAGCAGAGATACTAGCCCCCCAGGGACCCAGTACTTC. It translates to CATSRDTSPPGTQYF.